The clone carrying this TCR beta chain was observed a handful of times. Its cognate antigen is unknown. V gave up 5 bases and J gave up 3 bases; unmatched junction bases: 7. The CDR3 sequence is 15 residues long. CDR1 MDHEN and CDR2 SYDVKM come from the germline V gene. Regarding time point: persistent/refractory GD, antithyroid drugs over 5 years with positive TRAb. From RNA extracted from PBMCs, the TCR library was made. This entry comes from a study of regulatory T cells in long-lasting Graves disease. The study's findings and limits: TRBV28, TRBJ1-2 and TRBJ2-5 emerged as the favored segments in persistent disease. Sample size, which was small, may have reduced accuracy. Clonotypes that were public and shared totalled a few thousand in persistent patients versus over 800 in new patients.

Combining iRepertoire HTBI primers with Arm-PCR of CDR3 regions, the authors built TCR beta libraries. TCRdb used MiXCR to reprocess the multiplex PCR reads, holding one entry per CDR3 protein. This table has more than 650,000 distinct CDR3 sequences, around 30% appearing once. The V gene is TRBV28, the J gene TRBJ1-5; 7 nucleotides line up with TRBD1. The TCR sequence derives from a female donor with Graves disease. Material: peripheral blood mononuclear cells (PBMCs), obtained when the disease was refractory, from a patient treated with antithyroid drugs. The CDR3 region is CASSQAGGYNQPQHF. The CDR3 DNA is TGTGCCAGCAGTCAGGCAGGGGGTTACAATCAGCCCCAGCATTTT.